This T cell receptor (beta chain) was identified in a study of T-cell memory formation after mild COVID-19. General study results and limits: Cross-reactive memory apparently joined, as some responding clones appeared in pre-infection memory. Day 15 to 85 contracting clones showed balanced CD4/CD8; later expanders leaned CD4+. Clones which contracted sat mainly in CM and EM if CD4+, and in EMRA if CD8+.

Worth noting for this clonotype: The antigen remains undetermined.

Per germline, CDR1 SGHVS and CDR2 FQNEAQ. The CDR3 loop spans 16 amino acids. The junction had 6 bases not matched to a gene; V was cut back by 0 bases and J by 5 bases. MiXCR, run by TCRdb on the 5' RACE reads, gives a single entry per CDR3 protein. The sample shows around 320,000 distinct CDR3 sequences, roughly an eighth of them seen only once. The TCR sequence derives from a man aged 18 to 35 who had mild COVID-19 (a few samples of this study predate the infection). Cell type and time point are not known. Sequencing input: PBMCs or a T cell subset sorted from them (not recorded which). The chain carries TRBV7-8 and TRBJ2-5; TRBD2 matches at 10 bases. Here the CDR3 reads CASSLARLAGVETQYF. The CDR3 DNA is TGTGCCAGCAGCTTAGCGCGGCTAGCGGGGGTTGAGACCCAGTACTTC.